The 5 T cell receptor beta chains presented below share a single source sample, sequenced in a study of OX40 agonist ivuxolimab in advanced cancers. This table comes from immunoSEQ multiplex PCR, and its TCRdb copy is limited to in-frame clones, with some not included. The table lists 15,000 or so clones, just under 80% of them singletons. Sequenced material: CD4+ or CD8+ T cells sorted from blood, taken in a trial of the OX40 agonist ivuxolimab. The receptors shown here come from an adult with an advanced solid tumor such as melanoma, head and neck, liver or kidney cancer.

The V call is TRBV18, the J call TRBJ2-1; D uncertain. The germline V gene has CDR1 KGHSH and CDR2 LQKENI. V gave up 3 bases and J gave up 6 bases, with 9 bases separating them. The CDR3 has 13 residues. The CDR3 spells CASSPLRSNEQFF. CDR3 in DNA: TGTGCCAGCTCACCTCTTAGGTCCAATGAGCAGTTCTTC.

J is TRBJ2-7 and V is TRBV5-4, with D possibly TRBD1 on 5 matching bases. Germline loops: CDR1 SGHNT, CDR2 YYREEE (reference sequence). Trimming shortened V by 4 bases and J by 1 base, and 15 bases separated the two germline ends. The CDR3 is made up of 15 amino acids. This CDR3 reads CASSKGHTTSYEQYF. CDR3 bases: TGTGCCAGCAGCAAGGGGCATACCACTTCCTACGAGCAGTACTTC.

The V and J genes are TRBV5-5 and TRBJ2-2; D might be TRBD1 (5 bases). The CDR3 is 15 amino acids. CDR1 and CDR2 (germline): SGHKS, YYEKEE (reference sequence). Trimming removed 4 bases at V and 1 base at J, with 11 bases between. Here the CDR3 reads CASSAYRKNTGELFF. CDR3 in DNA: TGTGCCAGCAGCGCGTACAGGAAGAACACCGGGGAGCTGTTTTTT.

The chain links TRBV19 to TRBJ2-1; D unclear. Trimming left V 1 base short and J 0 bases short, with 7 bases between. Germline V gives CDR1 LNHDA, CDR2 SQIVND (reference sequence). The CDR3 covers 15 residues. CDR3 sequence: CASSIGFSSYNEQFF. The CDR3 nucleotides are TGTGCCAGTAGTATAGGCTTTAGCTCCTACAATGAGCAGTTCTTC.

The gene calls are TRBV7-9 and TRBJ1-1; a possible D gene is TRBD1 (5 bases). Germline V gene sequence: CDR1 SEHNR, CDR2 FQNEAQ (reference sequence). CDR3 size: 11 residues. Trimming stripped 4 bases from V and 8 bases from J, with 8 bases between. Here the CDR3 DNA reads TGTGCCAGCAGCTCCAGGGACGAAGCTTTCTTT. Its translation is CASSSRDEAFF.